A selection of T cell receptor beta chains follows, all from one sample in a study. In TCRdb, the RT-PCR reads were re-called with MiXCR into one record per CDR3 protein. Altogether approximately 720,000 distinct CDR3 sequences are present, around 14% being singletons, with the ten largest covering just over 3.5%. Sequencing was done on a sample of memory CD4+ T cells from blood. These receptors originate from a female donor in good health, serving as a healthy control. The CDR3 runs from the conserved cysteine through the conserved F or W. The order of the fields is D gene, V gene, clone size, J gene, CDR3 DNA, CDR3 protein. A D gene is named only where the DNA matches it firmly. A row's size may be missing; if present it is once, few, many or a size class.

d_gene: .; v_gene: TRBV7-9; abundance: many; j_gene: TRBJ1-1; CDR3nt: TGTGCCAGCAACTTCCCCGCGGGGGGGAACACTGAAGCTTTCTTT; CDR3aa: CASNFPAGGNTEAFF
d_gene: .; v_gene: TRBV3-1; abundance: .; j_gene: TRBJ2-1; CDR3nt: TGTGCCAGCAGCCAAGTATTGGAGGATGAGCAGTTCTTC; CDR3aa: CASSQVLEDEQFF
d_gene: .; v_gene: TRBV7-2; abundance: .; j_gene: TRBJ1-2; CDR3nt: TGTGCCAGCAGCTCCCTTTCGTCGGGGGATAATGGCTACACCTTC; CDR3aa: CASSSLSSGDNGYTF
d_gene: TRBD1; v_gene: TRBV6-5; abundance: many; j_gene: TRBJ1-6; CDR3nt: TGTGCCAGTTCACAGGGGGAGCTGCGAAATTCACCCCTCCACTTT; CDR3aa: CASSQGELRNSPLHF
d_gene: .; v_gene: TRBV4-1; abundance: many; j_gene: TRBJ1-3; CDR3nt: TGCGCCAGCAGCCATGAGGGGGTCGGAAACACCATATATTTT; CDR3aa: CASSHEGVGNTIYF
d_gene: .; v_gene: TRBV28; abundance: .; j_gene: TRBJ1-2; CDR3nt: TGTGCCAGCAGCTTGGCACAGGGAGTTTATGGCTACACCTTC; CDR3aa: CASSLAQGVYGYTF
d_gene: TRBD1; v_gene: TRBV11-1; abundance: .; j_gene: TRBJ1-6; CDR3nt: TGTGCCAGCAGCCCGGACAGGGTTGCACCCCTCCACTTT; CDR3aa: CASSPDRVAPLHF
d_gene: TRBD1; v_gene: TRBV20-1; abundance: many; j_gene: TRBJ1-1; CDR3nt: TGCAGTGCTACTAAGCAGGGGGCGAGTCCAGCTTTCTTT; CDR3aa: CSATKQGASPAFF
d_gene: TRBD2; v_gene: TRBV20-1; abundance: many; j_gene: TRBJ2-7; CDR3nt: TGCAGTAAGCGGGGTCAGCGGGGAACCTACGAGCAGTACTTC; CDR3aa: CSKRGQRGTYEQYF
d_gene: .; v_gene: TRBV10-3; abundance: many; j_gene: TRBJ1-2; CDR3nt: TGTGCCATCAGTGAGCGGGGGGACTATGGCTACACCTTC; CDR3aa: CAISERGDYGYTF